This T cell receptor beta chain was recorded in a study of blood T cells in healthy people across ages. Germline V CDR1 and CDR2: SGHTA, FQGNSA. This CDR3 is built from 15 residues. The ends were cut back, 5 bases at V and 4 bases at J, with 17 bases in the middle. This clonotype has more than one count but fewer than ten. The use of a sample-barcoded 5' primer and a J-beta primer mix characterized a second PCR of roughly 6 to 11 cycles. Each CDR3 protein gets one entry after TCRdb re-called the 5' RACE reads with MiXCR. The sample lists more than 1,000,000 distinct CDR3 sequences, approximately 25% occurring once. These same data were also listed under a study on T cells of mothers and their children. This second report adds: Thymic selection shapes TCR recombination output in related pairs, and it does so similarly in unrelated pairs. Overlap ran slightly, non-significantly higher for related than unrelated mother-child pairs. Researchers found no T cell clones that were persistent and microchimeric.

This TCR was sampled from a girl between 2 and 10 years old in good health. This rearrangement joins TRBV7-2 to TRBJ2-5; D uncertain. The sequenced material came from blood. The DNA of the CDR3 is TGTGCCAGCAGCCTAACCTACTTGGGTAGAGAGACCCAGTACTTC. Translation: CASSLTYLGRETQYF.